This T cell receptor beta chain comes out of a study of shared clonotypes between healthy human individuals. Assay: immunoSEQ multiplex PCR; the TCRdb copy retains only in-frame clones and omits some. Here the sample spans roughly 2.5 million clones, about 92% being singletons. Worth noting for this clone: Its specificity is not known.

The junction had 9 bases not matched to a gene; V was cut back by 4 bases and J by 4 bases. This CDR3 has 15 amino acids. CDR1 and CDR2 from the germline V gene are SGHNT and YYREEE (reference sequence). Study-wide results and limits: The study generally estimated greater richness for naive than memory subsets.

Sequencing was done on a sample of naive CD4+ T cells sorted from blood. The sample's subset: CD45RA+ positively selected. The V gene is TRBV5-4, the J gene TRBJ2-5; TRBD1 matches at 8 bases. This clonotype originated in a man younger than 35 in good health. The CDR3 loop is CASSPTGGILETQYF. CDR3 coding DNA: TGTGCCAGCAGCCCAACAGGGGGGATTTTAGAGACCCAGTACTTC.